What follows are 16 T cell receptor beta chains derived from one specimen sequenced in a study of a mutant IDH1 vaccine in newly diagnosed glioma. Their recognized antigens are unknown. Time point given: week 11, during vaccination. Vaccination comprised doses that each held 300 ug of mutant IDH1 20-mer peptide, plus topical imiquimod. Profiled with immunoSEQ multiplex PCR; TCRdb holds only in-frame clones, not every one. This table has roughly 22,000 clones, over 85% appearing once. Source: PBMCs, taken from a glioma patient whose treatment included an IDH1 peptide vaccine. Receptor source: a woman between 35 and 50 years old with glioma.

This clone was recorded only once. The chain is built from TRBV2 and TRBJ2-5; 8 bases match TRBD2. Trimming cost V 6 bases and J 4 bases; bases outside gene matches: 4. Germline V gene lookup returns CDR1 SNHLY and CDR2 FYNNEI. The CDR3 is made up of 13 amino acids. The CDR3 loop reads CASRRGLGETQYF. The CDR3 bases are TGTGCCAGCAGAAGGGGACTAGGAGAGACCCAGTACTTC.

The chain carries TRBV7-2 and TRBJ1-1, with D perhaps matching TRBD1 (5 bases). V dropped 5 bases and J dropped 5 bases, with 15 bases sitting between them. The CDR3 extends over 14 amino acids. Germline CDR1 reads SGHTA; CDR2 reads FQGNSA. The DNA for the CDR3 is TGTGCCAGCAGCAAAGGGGCCCAGAGGACTGAAGCTTTCTTT. It translates to CASSKGAQRTEAFF. Using reference TRBV7-2 and TRBJ1-1 for the parts outside the CDR3, the full variable domain is GAGVSQSPSNKVTEKGKDVELRCDPISGHTALYWYRQSLGQGLEFLIYFQGNSAPDKSGLPSDRFSAERTGGSVSTLTIQRTQQEDSAVYLCASSKGAQRTEAFFGQGTRLTVV.

J is TRBJ2-2 and V is TRBV5-4; D is undetermined. V lost 4 bases and J 1 base, leaving 11 bases between the germline ends. Looked up from germline, CDR1 is SGHNT and CDR2 is YYREEE (reference sequence). The CDR3 totals 15 residues. The DNA of the CDR3 is TGTGCCAGCAGCACCCCATCGGTGAACACCGGGGAGCTGTTTTTT. This codes for CASSTPSVNTGELFF.

The chain combines TRBV27 with TRBJ1-6; D is undetermined. CDR3 length equals 13 residues. Germline V gene data show CDR1 as MNHEY and CDR2 as SMNVEV (reference sequence). V lost 3 bases and J 9 bases, leaving 9 bases between the germline ends. CDR3 region: CASSLTVPSPLHF. CDR3 DNA sequence: TGTGCCAGCAGTTTGACTGTCCCTTCACCCCTCCACTTT.

This clone came up a few times. The chain has TRBV5-1 and TRBJ1-2; D gene unclear. The CDR3 loop spans 15 amino acids. CDR1 and CDR2 (germline): SGHRS, YFSETQ. V gave up 0 bases and J gave up 2 bases, with 11 bases separating them. CDR3 amino acids: CASSLGGRKNYGYTF. The CDR3 DNA sequence: TGCGCCAGCAGCTTGGGGGGTCGGAAAAACTATGGCTACACCTTC.

The chain is built from TRBV28 and TRBJ1-1, with D perhaps TRBD1 (6 bases). In germline, CDR1 is MDHEN, CDR2 SYDVKM. V lost 4 bases, J lost 10 bases, and 25 bases lay in between. The CDR3 has 16 amino acids. The CDR3 nucleotides read TGTGCCAGCAGTTACCCCGGGGTGGTCGGGGGCGCGCTAGCTTTCTTT. Amino acids: CASSYPGVVGGALAFF.

The V and J genes are TRBV6-5 and TRBJ2-2, with a tentative D call TRBD1 (6 bases). In germline, CDR1 is MNHEY, CDR2 SVGAGI. V was cut by 5 bases and J by 2 bases, with 12 bases left in between. This CDR3 has 15 residues. The CDR3 nucleotides read TGTGCCAGCAGTACCGGGACACATAACACCGGGGAGCTGTTTTTT. Encoded protein: CASSTGTHNTGELFF.

The V and J genes are TRBV6-1 and TRBJ2-4, with D perhaps TRBD2 (6 bases). CDR1 and CDR2 (germline): MNHNS, SASEGT. The CDR3 is 13 residues long. The V end was cut by 2 bases, the J end by 9 bases, with 11 bases between. DNA of the CDR3: TGTGCCAGCAGTGAACCGCAGGGAGGCATTCAGTACTTC. This sequence encodes CASSEPQGGIQYF.

The rearrangement joins TRBV15 to TRBJ2-7; TRBD2 matches at 7 bases. After removal of 0 bases from V and 7 bases from J, the junction contained 6 bases not matched to a gene. CDR3 size: 14 residues. Germline V gives CDR1 LNHNV, CDR2 YYDKDF (reference sequence). CDR3 DNA: TGTGCCACCAGCAGAGATATGGCGGGAGAGGAGCAGTACTTC. Translated: CATSRDMAGEEQYF.

This clone was counted a single time. This sequence joins TRBV7-8 and TRBJ1-5; 8 bases match TRBD1. The CDR3 runs 18 residues. The V and J ends lost 2 bases and 3 bases, in that order; junction bases with no gene match: 12. Germline assignment: CDR1 SGHVS and CDR2 FQNEAQ. This chain's CDR3 is CASSLKGWAGGINQPQHF. CDR3 DNA sequence: TGTGCCAGCAGCTTAAAGGGATGGGCAGGGGGCATCAATCAGCCCCAGCATTTT.

The chain has TRBV30 and TRBJ1-5; D is unresolved. Trimming took off 2 bases at V and 0 bases at J, with 5 bases between the two ends. Germline values: CDR1 GTSNPN, CDR2 SVGIG (reference sequence). This CDR3 is built from 13 residues. This CDR3 is CAWSRDSNQPQHF. The CDR3 coding sequence is TGTGCCTGGAGTAGAGATAGCAATCAGCCCCAGCATTTT.

The V and J genes are TRBV5-1 and TRBJ1-2, with 8 bases that match TRBD1. Germline V gene data show CDR1 as SGHRS and CDR2 as YFSETQ. The J segment lost 4 bases and the V segment lost 4 bases, leaving 12 bases of the junction unmatched. The CDR3 consists of 16 residues. CDR3 in DNA: TGCGCCAGCAGCCGGGGACAGGCCGTAACGGGCTATGGCTACACCTTC. Protein product: CASSRGQAVTGYGYTF. The variable domain in full, with the rest retrieved from reference TRBV5-1 and TRBJ1-2, is KAGVTQTPRYLIKTRGQQVTLSCSPISGHRSVSWYQQTPGQGLQFLFEYFSETQRNKGNFPGRFSGRQFSNSRSEMNVSTLELGDSALYLCASSRGQAVTGYGYTFGSGTRLTVV.

This clone was seen just once. The chain joins TRBV18 to TRBJ2-5; D unresolved. The V and J ends lost 5 bases and 4 bases respectively, with 11 bases between them. CDR1 and CDR2 from the germline V gene are KGHSH and LQKENI. This CDR3 has 13 residues. The CDR3 loop reads CASSSSGRETQYF. CDR3 bases: TGTGCCAGCTCATCTTCCGGCAGAGAGACCCAGTACTTC.

The V call is TRBV7-9, the J call TRBJ2-7; D may be TRBD1 (6 bases). CDR3 length equals 14 residues. With 6 bases removed from V and 0 bases from J, the gap between germline ends came to 12 bases. Per the germline V gene, CDR1 is SEHNR and CDR2 is FQNEAQ (reference sequence). CDR3 in DNA: TGTGCCAGCAGTCCCACAGGGATCTCCTACGAGCAGTACTTC. Protein: CASSPTGISYEQYF.

The chain combines TRBV5-4 with TRBJ2-3; D is unresolved. The CDR3 has 13 residues. V lost 1 base and J lost 6, with 9 bases in between. In germline, CDR1 is SGHNT, CDR2 YYREEE (reference sequence). This CDR3 is CASSLTWIDTQYF. For the CDR3, the DNA is TGTGCCAGCAGCTTGACATGGATCGATACGCAGTATTTT.

The chain is built from TRBV2 and TRBJ1-3; D remains ambiguous. Trimming removed 3 bases from V and 0 bases from J, with 3 bases in between. The CDR3 extends over 13 amino acids. In germline, CDR1 is SNHLY, CDR2 FYNNEI. As DNA, the CDR3 is TGTGCCAGCAGTGACAACTCTGGAAACACCATATATTTT. Translation: CASSDNSGNTIYF.